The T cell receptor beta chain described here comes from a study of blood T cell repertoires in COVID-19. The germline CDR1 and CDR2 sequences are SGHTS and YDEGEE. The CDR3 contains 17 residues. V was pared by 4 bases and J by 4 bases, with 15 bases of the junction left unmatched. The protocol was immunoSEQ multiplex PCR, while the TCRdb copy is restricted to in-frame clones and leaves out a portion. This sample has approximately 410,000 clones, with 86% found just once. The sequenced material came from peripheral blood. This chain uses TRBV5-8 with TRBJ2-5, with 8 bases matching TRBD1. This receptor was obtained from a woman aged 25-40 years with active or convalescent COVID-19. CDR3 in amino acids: CASSPSLAGGIGETQYF. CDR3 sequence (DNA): TGTGCCAGCAGCCCTTCATTAGCAGGGGGCATTGGAGAGACCCAGTACTTC.